One and the same sample provided the 8 T cell receptor beta chains below, sequenced in a study of T cell repertoires in cytomegalovirus infection. TCRdb called the reads again in MiXCR, with one record for every CDR3 protein. The sample has hundreds of thousands of distinct CDR3 sequences, about 9.2% seen once. Sequencing was performed on PBMCs. The receptor source for this set is a human donor in good health (CMV status not recorded). Some clones in this sample may be carry-over from other donors' samples.

The chain couples TRBV11-3 to TRBJ2-7; D is ambiguous. This CDR3 contains 14 residues. Germline-derived CDR1 and CDR2 are SGHNT and YENEEA. Trimming cost V 2 bases and J 0 bases, with 8 bases left between them. CDR3 amino acids: CASSLKANSYEQYV. CDR3 nucleotides: TGTGCCAGCAGCTTAAAGGCAAACTCCTACGAGCAGTACGTC.

This clonotype was seen many times. The DNA is left out, because the CDR3 cannot be placed on it with certainty; the CDR3 is given as TCRdb lists it. V is TRBV6-5 and J is TRBJ2-7; the table's D call, TRBD1, was not checked against the DNA. The germline V gene has CDR1 MNHEY and CDR2 SVGAGI. Including both end residues, the CDR3 is 15 amino acids long. CDR3: CATRMVGQGARGTYF.

On this clonotype: A much larger clone lies one base from this, so it may be a read error. It is likely a read error, because the conserved phenylalanine at the end of the CDR3 is missing. The rearrangement links TRBV5-1 to TRBJ1-6; possibly TRBD1 for D (6 bases). This CDR3 is built from 17 residues. Germline CDR1 reads SGHRS; CDR2 reads YFSETQ. The V and J ends lost 0 bases and 0 bases respectively, with 10 bases between them. CDR3 in amino acids: CASSLDRTDSYNSPLHI. For the CDR3, the DNA is TGCGCCAGCAGCTTGGATCGGACAGACTCCTATAATTCACCCCTCCACATT.

There are a few counts of this clonotype. The genes are TRBV5-5 and TRBJ1-3; D call uncertain. Trimming took 4 bases from V and 0 from J, leaving 14 bases between them. Germline loops: CDR1 SGHKS, CDR2 YYEKEE (reference sequence). The CDR3 covers 16 residues. CDR3 bases: TGTGCCAGCAGCCCCTCCAAGAAGAGCTCTGGAAACACCATATATTTT. It specifies CASSPSKKSSGNTIYF. Together with reference TRBV5-5 and TRBJ1-3, the CDR3 gives the full variable domain: DAGVTQSPTHLIKTRGQQVTLRCSPISGHKSVSWYQQVLGQGPQFIFQYYEKEERGRGNFPDRFSARQFPNYSSELNVNALLLGDSALYLCASSPSKKSSGNTIYFGEGSWLTVV.

The rearrangement links TRBV20-1 to TRBJ1-5; possibly TRBD1 for D (6 bases). CDR1 and CDR2 from the germline V gene are DFQATT and SNEGSKA (reference sequence). Trimming stripped 3 bases from V and 5 bases from J, with 17 bases between. The CDR3 spans 15 residues. CDR3 residues: CSASDRTGGHQPQHF. The CDR3 DNA reads as TGCAGTGCTAGTGACAGAACTGGGGGCCATCAGCCCCAGCATTTT.

This clonotype was seen repeatedly, ten times or more. The chain employs TRBV28 and TRBJ2-1, with TRBD1 matching 9 bases. Trimming removed 3 bases from V and 7 bases from J; junction bases left unmatched: 10. CDR3 length: 16 amino acids. Germline V lookup: CDR1 MDHEN, CDR2 SYDVKM. The CDR3 DNA sequence: TGTGCCAGCAGTTTGGGAGGACAGGGGAATCGGAATGAGCAGTTCTTC. Protein sequence: CASSLGGQGNRNEQFF.

In this sample, this clonotype turned up once. The V gene is TRBV12-3 or TRBV12-4, the J gene TRBJ1-2, with 9 bases matching TRBD1. The CDR3 is made up of 13 amino acids. Germline trimming cut 1 base from V and 9 bases from J; bases unmatched to any gene: 3. The CDR3 DNA is TGTGCCAGCAGTTTAGGGGACAGGGTTCGCTACACCTTC. Its translation: CASSLGDRVRYTF.

The chain combines TRBV28 with TRBJ2-3; the D gene is possibly TRBD1 (5 bases). The CDR3 is 16 amino acids. Germline V gene sequence: CDR1 MDHEN, CDR2 SYDVKM. V was pared by 10 bases and J by 0 bases, with 20 bases between. The CDR3: CATPKACGASTDTQYF. CDR3 nucleotides: TGTGCCACCCCAAAGGCGTGTGGGGCTAGCACAGATACGCAGTATTTT.